The 26 T cell receptor beta chains below come from one sample, sequenced in a study of cytomegalovirus exposure and HLA in healthy donors. The PCR employed 60 Vbeta primers together with 13 Jbeta primers. Using immunoSEQ multiplex PCR, the repertoire was profiled, and TCRdb retains in-frame clones only, with some absent. The data hold 200,000 to 250,000 clones, with approximately 87% observed a single time. Sequencing was performed on PBMCs. The receptor source for this set is a human donor in good health.

The CDR3 DNA is TGTGCCAGCAGCCGGGACAGGGCCTCCTCGAACACTGAAGCTTTCTTT. It yields the protein CASSRDRASSNTEAFF. J is TRBJ1-1 and V is TRBV5-4; 9 bases align to TRBD1. The CDR3 has 16 residues. Trimming removed 4 bases from V and 1 base from J; junction bases left unmatched: 8. Germline V gives CDR1 SGHNT, CDR2 YYREEE (reference sequence).

This clone was counted only a few times. This sequence joins TRBV7-9 and TRBJ2-1; no definite D call. The germline V gene encodes CDR1 SEHNR and CDR2 FQNEAQ (reference sequence). The V and J ends lost 7 bases and 3 bases respectively, with 4 bases between them. This CDR3 comprises 11 residues. The CDR3, as DNA: TGTGCCAGCACCCGCTACAATGAGCAGTTCTTC. Translated: CASTRYNEQFF. The full variable domain, rest sourced from reference TRBV7-9 and TRBJ2-1, is DTGVSQNPRHKITKRGQNVTFRCDPISEHNRLYWYRQTLGQGPEFLTYFQNEAQLEKSRLLSDRFSAERPKGSFSTLEIQRTEQGDSAMYLCASTRYNEQFFGPGTRLTVL.

The genes are TRBV30 and TRBJ2-7; D gene ambiguous. The CDR3 loop spans 14 amino acids. With 2 bases removed from V and 3 bases from J, the gap between germline ends came to 14 bases. Germline V gene lookup returns CDR1 GTSNPN and CDR2 SVGIG (reference sequence). The CDR3 nucleotides are TGTGCCTGGAGTAAGTTGACTGGAAACTACGAGCAGTACTTC. It encodes CAWSKLTGNYEQYF.

The chain employs TRBV11-2 and TRBJ2-1; 7 nucleotides match TRBD1. Looked up from germline, CDR1 is SGHAT and CDR2 is FQNNGV. V lost 3 bases, J lost 4 bases, and 9 bases stayed unmatched. This CDR3 spans 16 amino acids. CDR3 sequence: CASSFRGQRGYNEQFF. CDR3 nucleotide sequence: TGTGCCAGCAGCTTTCGGGGACAGAGGGGGTACAATGAGCAGTTCTTC.

This clone was counted between two and nine times. The gene calls are TRBV12-5 and TRBJ2-4; TRBD1 agrees at 7 bases. Germline V gene sequence: CDR1 LGHNT, CDR2 FRNRAP. J lost 2 bases, V lost 5 bases, and 9 bases had no gene match. This CDR3 contains 16 residues. The CDR3 nucleotides read TGTGCTAGTGGTCGACAGGGAGTCGTTTCCAAAAACATTCAGTACTTC. As protein: CASGRQGVVSKNIQYF.

The V and J genes are TRBV5-4 and TRBJ2-7, with 8 bases that match TRBD2. CDR3 size: 14 residues. The germline V gene has CDR1 SGHNT and CDR2 YYREEE (reference sequence). The ends lost 2 bases at V and 7 bases at J; junction bases unmatched: 8. The CDR3 loop reads CASSFAGRAREQYF. CDR3 bases: TGTGCCAGCAGCTTTGCCGGGAGGGCCCGGGAGCAGTACTTC.

The chain recombines TRBV7-3 with TRBJ2-1; the match to TRBD2 covers 8 bases. This CDR3 has 16 residues. The J segment lost 2 bases and the V segment lost 2 bases, leaving 5 bases of the junction unmatched. Looked up from germline, CDR1 is SGHTA and CDR2 is FQGTGA. The CDR3 protein is CASSLESGRPYNEQFF. CDR3 in DNA: TGTGCCAGCAGCTTAGAAAGCGGGAGACCCTACAATGAGCAGTTCTTC. Supplemented by reference TRBV7-3 and TRBJ2-1, the full variable domain reads GAGVSQTPSNKVTEKGKYVELRCDPISGHTALYWYRQSLGQGPEFLIYFQGTGAADDSGLPNDRFFAVRPEGSVSTLKIQRTERGDSAVYLCASSLESGRPYNEQFFGPGTRLTVL.

In nucleotides, the CDR3 is TGTGCCAGCAGCGTACAGGGGCCCATCAATACGCAGTATTTT. Its protein is CASSVQGPINTQYF. J is TRBJ2-3 and V is TRBV11-2, with TRBD1 identical over 7 bases. CDR3 size: 14 residues. Looked up from germline, CDR1 is SGHAT and CDR2 is FQNNGV. V lost 5 bases, J lost 7 bases, and 9 bases stayed unmatched.

This chain uses TRBV5-1 with TRBJ2-1, with 11 bases identical to TRBD1. Germline V gives CDR1 SGHRS, CDR2 YFSETQ. There are 15 residues in the CDR3. With 6 bases clipped from V and 5 bases from J, the junction kept 7 bases outside the gene matches. CDR3 in DNA: TGCGCCAGCACCATCAGGACAGGGGGCCACAATGAGCAGTTCTTC. It is translated as CASTIRTGGHNEQFF.

V and J are TRBV30 and TRBJ2-7; TRBD2 aligns across 10 bases. The V segment lost 6 bases and the J segment 3 bases; nucleotides outside the gene matches: 11. This CDR3 spans 15 amino acids. The V gene's germline CDR1 is GTSNPN and CDR2 SVGIG (reference sequence). The CDR3 region is CACTLGTSVHYEQYF. CDR3 bases: TGTGCCTGCACCCTTGGGACTAGCGTACACTACGAGCAGTACTTC.

CDR3 DNA: TGTGCCAGCAGCCAAGGACAGGGAGAGACCCAGTACTTC. This gives the protein CASSQGQGETQYF. The gene calls are TRBV11-2 and TRBJ2-5; TRBD1 matches at 8 bases. V shed 5 bases, J shed 4 bases, and the junction held 3 bases outside the gene matches. Germline V CDR1 and CDR2: SGHAT, FQNNGV. This CDR3 has 13 amino acids.

This clone was seen only once. The rearrangement joins TRBV5-4 to TRBJ2-3; TRBD2 is a possible D gene (5 bases). V was shortened by 2 bases and J by 0 bases, with 7 bases between the two germline ends. The CDR3 loop spans 14 amino acids. Germline V gene data show CDR1 as SGHNT and CDR2 as YYREEE (reference sequence). The CDR3: CASSLAVSTDTQYF. The CDR3 coding sequence is TGTGCCAGCAGCTTAGCGGTAAGCACAGATACGCAGTATTTT.

CDR3 loop: CASTREGPQPQHF. The CDR3 DNA is TGTGCCAGCACCCGAGAGGGTCCTCAGCCCCAGCATTTT. The chain has TRBV2 and TRBJ1-5; D is uncertain. Germline assignment: CDR1 SNHLY and CDR2 FYNNEI. The CDR3 runs 13 residues. Trimming cost V 7 bases and J 6 bases, with 13 bases left between them.

The genes are TRBV7-3 and TRBJ2-1; 10 bases are a match to TRBD2. There are 17 residues in the CDR3. Germline values: CDR1 SGHTA, CDR2 FQGTGA. V dropped 2 bases and J dropped 4; count of bases not matched to a gene: 8. The CDR3 DNA follows: TGTGCCAGCAGCTTAGGCAAAGGACTAGCGGTTTACAATGAGCAGTTCTTC. Encoded protein: CASSLGKGLAVYNEQFF.

The genes are TRBV4-1 and TRBJ1-1; 10 positions agree with TRBD1. Germline trimming cut 4 bases from V and 0 bases from J; bases unmatched to any gene: 2. CDR3 length: 15 residues. Germline V CDR1 and CDR2: MGHRA, YSYEKL. The CDR3 is CASSRGQGLNTEAFF. CDR3 bases: TGCGCCAGCAGCCGGGGACAGGGGTTGAACACTGAAGCTTTCTTT.

The chain has TRBV19 and TRBJ2-3; D unresolved. The CDR3 length is 15 residues. Between the trimmed V and J ends, which lost 3 bases and 1 base, there was a span of 11 bases. Germline values: CDR1 LNHDA, CDR2 SQIVND (reference sequence). CDR3 DNA sequence: TGTGCCAGTAGTATGAGGCGGCTAGGCACAGATACGCAGTATTTT. Its protein product is CASSMRRLGTDTQYF.

The chain combines TRBV5-8 with TRBJ2-3; weak D call: TRBD2 (7 bases). Per germline, CDR1 SGHTS and CDR2 YDEGEE. This CDR3 comprises 15 residues. Trimming cost V 1 base and J 4 bases, with 13 bases left between them. CDR3 residues: CASSLRGAFPDTQYF. DNA of the CDR3: TGTGCCAGCAGCTTGCGGGGGGCATTCCCAGATACGCAGTATTTT.

This chain uses TRBV2 with TRBJ1-2; tentatively, D is TRBD1 (6 bases). The CDR3 is 16 residues long. The ends were cut back, 6 bases at V and 8 bases at J, with 25 bases in the middle. The germline V gene has CDR1 SNHLY and CDR2 FYNNEI. CDR3 region: CASRVETGIAIPGYTF. The CDR3 region has the DNA TGTGCCAGCAGGGTTGAGACAGGTATAGCGATCCCGGGCTACACCTTC.

The chain joins TRBV15 to TRBJ2-7; D perhaps matches TRBD2 (5 bases). The CDR3 is 15 residues long. With 4 bases removed from V and 3 bases from J, the gap between germline ends came to 16 bases. Germline CDR1 reads LNHNV; CDR2 reads YYDKDF (reference sequence). As DNA, the CDR3 is TGTGCCACCAGCACCGAGGGCCTAAAAAACTACGAGCAGTACTTC. The encoded protein is CATSTEGLKNYEQYF.

The chain links TRBV2 to TRBJ1-4, with 11 positions matching TRBD1. Germline V lookup: CDR1 SNHLY, CDR2 FYNNEI. Germline trimming cut 6 bases from V and 7 bases from J; bases unmatched to any gene: 4. CDR3 length: 14 amino acids. The CDR3 DNA follows: TGTGCCAGCAGCCGGGACAGGGGGAGTGAAAAACTGTTTTTT. As protein: CASSRDRGSEKLFF.

V usage is TRBV28 and J usage is TRBJ2-3, with 10 bases identical to TRBD2. Germline CDR1 MDHEN, CDR2 SYDVKM. J gave up 0 bases and V 3 bases, and 6 bases lay outside the gene matches. The CDR3 runs to 17 residues. CDR3 nucleotide sequence: TGTGCCAGCAGTTTTCACGGACTAGCGGAGAGCACAGATACGCAGTATTTT. Translation: CASSFHGLAESTDTQYF. The full variable domain, its missing parts supplied by reference TRBV28 and TRBJ2-3, is DVKVTQSSRYLVKRTGEKVFLECVQDMDHENMFWYRQDPGLGLRLIYFSYDVKMKEKGDIPEGYSVSREKKERFSLILESASTNQTSMYLCASSFHGLAESTDTQYFGPGTRLTVL.

The rearrangement links TRBV5-4 to TRBJ2-1; 15 bases map to TRBD2. Trimming cost V 4 bases and J 8 bases; bases outside gene matches: 4. Germline CDR1 and CDR2: SGHNT and YYREEE (reference sequence). The CDR3 is 15 residues long. Written as DNA, the CDR3 is TGTGCCAGCAGCCGTAGGACTAGCGGGAGGGATGAGCAGTTCTTC. Protein sequence: CASSRRTSGRDEQFF.

V is TRBV13 and J is TRBJ1-2; the D is unclear. The CDR3 runs to 14 residues. Germline-derived CDR1 and CDR2 are PRHDT and FYEKMQ (reference sequence). The V gene lost 3 bases and the J gene lost 6 bases, with 14 bases spanning the gap. The CDR3 nucleotides are TGTGCCAGCAGCTTGGGAGCCTCTTATGATGGCTACACCTTC. Protein sequence: CASSLGASYDGYTF.

The chain employs TRBV6-5 and TRBJ2-7; TRBD2 matches at 7 bases. V shed 3 bases, J shed 2 bases, and the junction held 7 bases outside the gene matches. Germline lookup yields CDR1 MNHEY and CDR2 SVGAGI. The CDR3 length is 15 residues. CDR3: CASSYSERGTYEQYF. The CDR3 nucleotides read TGTGCCAGCAGTTATAGCGAGCGGGGCACCTACGAGCAGTACTTC.

This chain connects TRBV6-1 to TRBJ2-5, with 15 bases lining up with TRBD2. CDR1 is MNHNS and CDR2 is SASEGT in the germline V gene. Unmatched junction bases numbered 4, after V lost 0 bases and J lost 5 bases. This CDR3 spans 17 amino acids. As DNA, the CDR3 is TGTGCCAGCAGTGAAGCTACTGGACTAGCGGGAGGGGAGACCCAGTACTTC. Its translation is CASSEATGLAGGETQYF.

V usage is TRBV7-9 and J usage is TRBJ2-7, with D uncertain. The V gene's germline CDR1 is SEHNR and CDR2 FQNEAQ (reference sequence). The V gene lost 5 bases and the J gene lost 3 bases, with 11 bases spanning the gap. The CDR3 is 13 amino acids. CDR3 nucleotide sequence: TGTGCCAGCAGCCCCGAGATAATCTACGAGCAGTACTTC. It codes for CASSPEIIYEQYF.